The 25 T cell receptor beta chains below come from one sample, sequenced in a study of memory CD4+ T cells and cytomegalovirus serostatus. Only in-frame clones appear in the TCRdb table, and some are missing; sequencing was by immunoSEQ multiplex PCR. Of 35,000 to 45,000 clones detected, approximately 81% appear once; the ten largest clones hold 1% to 1.3%. The sort gate was single viable CD3+CD4+CD8-CD45RO+ cells for memory CD4+ T cells. Sequences were obtained from memory CD4+ T cells from blood. These receptor sequences come from an adult in good health and CMV-seronegative.

The chain uses TRBV6-5 and TRBJ2-3; TRBD2 matches 7 bases. CDR1 is MNHEY, CDR2 SVGAGI, per germline. Trimming cost V 2 bases and J 2 bases; bases outside gene matches: 4. This CDR3 comprises 15 residues. The CDR3 coding sequence is TGTGCCAGCAGTTACACCGGGAGGAACACAGATACGCAGTATTTT. Its protein is CASSYTGRNTDTQYF.

The V gene is TRBV6-1, the J gene TRBJ1-4; TRBD1 agrees at 9 bases. Trimming took 3 bases from V and 4 from J; bases not matched to a gene: 3. The length of the CDR3 is 15 residues. CDR1 and CDR2 from the germline V gene are MNHNS and SASEGT. CDR3 DNA sequence: TGTGCCAGCAGTGACATGACAGGGGGTAATGAAAAACTGTTTTTT. Translation: CASSDMTGGNEKLFF.

V is TRBV30 and J is TRBJ1-2, with a possible D match to TRBD1 (5 bases). CDR3 size: 15 residues. V gave up 3 bases and J gave up 8 bases, with 22 bases separating them. Germline V gives CDR1 GTSNPN, CDR2 SVGIG (reference sequence). In DNA, the CDR3 is TGTGCCTGGAGCCCAATCCGCGCAGGGCTGCGCGGCTACACCTTC. Its protein product is CAWSPIRAGLRGYTF.

CDR3 residues: CASSLPTSGFTDTQYF. As DNA, the CDR3 is TGTGCCAGCAGCTTACCGACTAGCGGCTTCACAGATACGCAGTATTTT. The chain couples TRBV7-9 to TRBJ2-3, with 9 bases matching TRBD2. The CDR3 totals 16 residues. The junction had 5 bases not matched to a gene; V was cut back by 2 bases and J by 2 bases. CDR1 and CDR2 from the germline V gene are SEHNR and FQNEAQ (reference sequence).

V usage is TRBV6-1 and J usage is TRBJ2-7; 13 nucleotides align to TRBD2. CDR3 length equals 17 residues. The V segment lost 2 bases and the J segment 3 bases; nucleotides outside the gene matches: 7. CDR1 is MNHNS, CDR2 SASEGT, per germline. The CDR3 DNA is TGTGCCAGCAGTGAACATTGGGGGACTAGCGGGATCTACGAGCAGTACTTC. Its translation: CASSEHWGTSGIYEQYF.

This sequence joins TRBV11-3 and TRBJ2-7; D possibly matches TRBD1 or TRBD2 (5 bases each). The CDR3 length is 14 residues. V was shortened by 3 bases and J by 5 bases, with 14 bases between the two germline ends. The V gene's germline CDR1 is SGHNT and CDR2 YENEEA. The CDR3 region has the DNA TGTGCCAGCAGCTTGGACCCTACGGGGCACGAGCAGTACTTC. Amino acid sequence: CASSLDPTGHEQYF.

This sequence joins TRBV28 and TRBJ1-3, with D possibly being TRBD1 (5 bases). CDR3 size: 15 residues. Trimming pared 3 bases from V and 2 bases from J, leaving 11 bases between. CDR1 and CDR2 from the germline V gene are MDHEN and SYDVKM. Written as DNA, the CDR3 is TGTGCCAGCAGTTTGTCGGGGGGGACTGGAAACACCATATATTTT. Protein product: CASSLSGGTGNTIYF.

V is TRBV27 and J is TRBJ2-6, with D unresolved. In germline, CDR1 is MNHEY, CDR2 SMNVEV (reference sequence). The CDR3 contains 13 residues. Deletions cut 6 bases from V and 0 bases from J, with 3 bases between. CDR3 bases: TGTGCCAGCAGGGTCTCTGGGGCCAACGTCCTGACTTTC. Translated: CASRVSGANVLTF. The entire variable domain, with the rest obtained from reference TRBV27 and TRBJ2-6, is as follows: EAQVTQNPRYLITVTGKKLTVTCSQNMNHEYMSWYRQDPGLGLRQIYYSMNVEVTDKGDVPEGYKVSRKEKRNFPLILESPSPNQTSLYFCASRVSGANVLTFGAGSRLTVL.

For this clone: Germline is not matched at one junction end, which may reflect a read error. This CDR3 is CASSFDYLTHTQYF. CDR3 DNA sequence: TGTGCCAGCAGCTTTGACTACCTCACACATACGCAGTATTTT. The chain couples TRBV7-9 to TRBJ2-3; tentatively, D is TRBD2 (5 bases). CDR3 length equals 14 residues. Germline V gene lookup returns CDR1 SEHNR and CDR2 FQNEAQ (reference sequence).

In nucleotides, the CDR3 is TGCGCCAGCAGCCAAGATCACTCCACAGATACGCAGTATTTT. Amino acids: CASSQDHSTDTQYF. The V call is TRBV4-3, the J call TRBJ2-3; no clear D. Germline CDR1 is LGHNA and CDR2 is YSLEER. V lost 0 bases and J 2 bases, leaving 6 bases between the germline ends. This CDR3 is 14 amino acids long.

J is TRBJ1-1 and V is TRBV7-9, with 8 bases identical to TRBD1. This CDR3 is built from 17 residues. The germline gives CDR1 SEHNR, CDR2 FQNEAQ (reference sequence). The trim removed 2 bases at V and 3 bases at J, leaving 11 bases unmatched. CDR3 sequence: CASSLFRAGGSDTEAFF. In nucleotides, the CDR3 is TGTGCCAGCAGCTTATTTAGGGCAGGGGGCTCAGACACTGAAGCTTTCTTT. Full variable domain (missing parts from reference TRBV7-9 and TRBJ1-1): DTGVSQNPRHKITKRGQNVTFRCDPISEHNRLYWYRQTLGQGPEFLTYFQNEAQLEKSRLLSDRFSAERPKGSFSTLEIQRTEQGDSAMYLCASSLFRAGGSDTEAFFGQGTRLTVV.

This chain joins TRBV19 and TRBJ1-5, with TRBD1 matching 9 bases. V lost 6 bases and J lost 2; bases outside the gene matches: 5. The CDR3 consists of 15 residues. Germline V gives CDR1 LNHDA, CDR2 SQIVND (reference sequence). CDR3: CASSRTGVGNQPQHF. Written as DNA, the CDR3 is TGTGCCAGTAGCCGGACAGGGGTTGGCAATCAGCCCCAGCATTTT.

The chain recombines TRBV2 with TRBJ2-3; maybe TRBD1 (5 bases). This CDR3 comprises 15 residues. Trimming took 8 bases from V and 1 from J, leaving 16 bases between them. In germline, CDR1 is SNHLY, CDR2 FYNNEI. CDR3 in amino acids: CASRPFSQGTDTQYF. CDR3 nucleotides: TGTGCCAGCCGACCGTTCTCACAGGGCACAGATACGCAGTATTTT.

CDR3 sequence (DNA): TGCAGCGTTGGCCCCGATACGCAGTATTTT. Translation: CSVGPDTQYF. The rearrangement joins TRBV29-1 to TRBJ2-3; D remains unclear. The CDR3 is 10 residues long. Trimming shortened V by 4 bases and J by 6 bases, and 5 bases separated the two germline ends. Per the germline V gene, CDR1 is SQVTM and CDR2 is ANQGSEA.

In DNA form, the CDR3 reads TGTGCCATCAGGGGCCCGGGACTAGCGGGAACCGGGGAGCTGTTTTTT. Translation gives CAIRGPGLAGTGELFF. The J gene is TRBJ2-2, the V gene TRBV10-3; 13 bases map to TRBD2. Losses at the gene ends were 6 bases for V and 5 bases for J; bases not matched to a gene: 6. This CDR3 spans 16 amino acids. Per germline, CDR1 ENHRY and CDR2 SYGVKD.

J is TRBJ2-3 and V is TRBV11-2; 12 nucleotides agree with TRBD2. V was pared by 1 base and J by 4 bases, with 3 bases of the junction left unmatched. In germline, CDR1 is SGHAT, CDR2 FQNNGV. The CDR3 totals 16 residues. The CDR3 DNA reads as TGTGCCAGCAGCTTAGGCCTAGCGGGAGGGGCAGATACGCAGTATTTT. Translating it yields CASSLGLAGGADTQYF. Full variable domain (rest looked up from reference TRBV11-2 and TRBJ2-3): EAGVAQSPRYKIIEKRQSVAFWCNPISGHATLYWYQQILGQGPKLLIQFQNNGVVDDSQLPKDRFSAERLKGVDSTLKIQPAKLEDSAVYLCASSLGLAGGADTQYFGPGTRLTVL.

The chain combines TRBV6-1 with TRBJ1-4; D unresolved. Trimming shortened V by 5 bases and J by 8 bases, and 18 bases separated the two germline ends. The CDR3 runs to 15 residues. From germline, CDR1 is MNHNS and CDR2 SASEGT. CDR3 bases: TGTGCCAGCAGTCCCCGGATTATGAAGGGAGAAAAACTGTTTTTT. This sequence encodes CASSPRIMKGEKLFF.

The chain has TRBV5-1 and TRBJ2-6; 8 nucleotides align to TRBD1. The V gene's germline CDR1 is SGHRS and CDR2 YFSETQ. The V gene end was trimmed by 4 bases and the J gene end by 2 bases; junction bases not matched to a gene: 5. CDR3 length: 16 amino acids. CDR3 coding DNA: TGCGCCAGCAGCGAAGCAGGGGGCGCTGGGGCCAACGTCCTGACTTTC. The encoded protein is CASSEAGGAGANVLTF.

The V and J genes are TRBV9 and TRBJ1-1, with TRBD1 as a possible D gene (5 bases). The CDR3 loop spans 14 amino acids. Trimming took 0 bases from V and 10 from J, leaving 16 bases between them. Germline V CDR1 and CDR2: SGDLS, YYNGEE. As DNA, the CDR3 is TGTGCCAGCAGCGTAGCTTCGGGCCTTCAGGGAGCTTTCTTT. Encoded protein: CASSVASGLQGAFF.

This chain joins TRBV6-1 and TRBJ2-6; TRBD2 might be the D (6 bases). The germline gives CDR1 MNHNS, CDR2 SASEGT. There are 14 residues in the CDR3. V dropped 7 bases and J dropped 3 bases, with 10 bases sitting between them. The CDR3 spells CASTPGGGANVLTF. In DNA form, the CDR3 reads TGTGCCAGCACCCCCGGGGGTGGGGCCAACGTCCTGACTTTC.

The rearrangement links TRBV6-4 to TRBJ1-1; D gene ambiguous. Per germline, CDR1 MRHNA and CDR2 SNTAGT. The CDR3 runs 14 residues. Deletions cut 6 bases from V and 2 bases from J, with 13 bases between. CDR3 amino acids: CASREDRHNTEAFF. CDR3 nucleotide sequence: TGTGCCAGCAGGGAGGATAGGCATAACACTGAAGCTTTCTTT.

A word on this clone: The same CDR3 can be traced to other DNA sequences in this sample. The chain employs TRBV20-1 and TRBJ1-3; D remains ambiguous. V shed 3 bases and J shed 2 bases, with 2 bases lying between them. The CDR3 contains 11 residues. Germline lookup yields CDR1 DFQATT and CDR2 SNEGSKA (reference sequence). CDR3 sequence (DNA): TGCAGTGCTAGGACTGGAAACACCATATATTTT. Encoded protein: CSARTGNTIYF.

Only a few counts were recorded for this clone. The genes are TRBV10-1 and TRBJ1-1, with D uncertain. Per germline, CDR1 WNHNN and CDR2 SYGVQD (reference sequence). The CDR3 sequence is 13 residues long. V lost 6 bases, J lost 0 bases, and 8 bases lay in between. Written as DNA, the CDR3 is TGCGCCAGCAGACAAAGCCTGAACACTGAAGCTTTCTTT. Protein: CASRQSLNTEAFF.

This chain joins TRBV7-8 and TRBJ1-1; D unclear. CDR3 length equals 14 residues. Germline-derived CDR1 and CDR2 are SGHVS and FQNEAQ. Trimming took off 1 base at V and 0 bases at J, with 6 bases between the two ends. In nucleotides, the CDR3 is TGTGCCAGCAGCTTAGGACTCATGAACACTGAAGCTTTCTTT. Protein: CASSLGLMNTEAFF.

V and J are TRBV11-3 and TRBJ2-5; no clear D gene. The germline V gene has CDR1 SGHNT and CDR2 YENEEA. The CDR3 runs 13 residues. Trimming took off 4 bases at V and 0 bases at J, with 6 bases between the two ends. The CDR3 region is CASSSANQETQYF. The CDR3 coding sequence is TGTGCCAGCAGCTCAGCAAACCAAGAGACCCAGTACTTC.